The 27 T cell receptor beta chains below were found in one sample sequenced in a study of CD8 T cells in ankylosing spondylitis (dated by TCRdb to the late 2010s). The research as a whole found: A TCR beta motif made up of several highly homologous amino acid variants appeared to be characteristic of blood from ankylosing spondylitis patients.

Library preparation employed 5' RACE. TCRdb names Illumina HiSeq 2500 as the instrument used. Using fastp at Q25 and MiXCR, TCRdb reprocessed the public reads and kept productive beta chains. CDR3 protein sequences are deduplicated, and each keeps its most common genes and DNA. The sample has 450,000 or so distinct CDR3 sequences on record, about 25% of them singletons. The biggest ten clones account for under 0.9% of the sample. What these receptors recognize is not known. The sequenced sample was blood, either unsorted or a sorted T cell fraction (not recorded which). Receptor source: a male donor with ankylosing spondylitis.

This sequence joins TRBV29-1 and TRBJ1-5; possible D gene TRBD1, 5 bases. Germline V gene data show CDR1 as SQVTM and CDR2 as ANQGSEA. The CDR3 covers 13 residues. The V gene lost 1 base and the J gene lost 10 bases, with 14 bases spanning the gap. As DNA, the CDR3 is TGCAGCGTTGAAGTGGGTTTGGGGGATCCCCAGCATTTT. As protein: CSVEVGLGDPQHF.

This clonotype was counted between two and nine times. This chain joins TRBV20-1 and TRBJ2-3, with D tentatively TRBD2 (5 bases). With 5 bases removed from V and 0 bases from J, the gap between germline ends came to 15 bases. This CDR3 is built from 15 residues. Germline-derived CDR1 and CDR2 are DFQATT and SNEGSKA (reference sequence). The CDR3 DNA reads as TGCAGTGCTTCAAGAGGGTCCCCTAGCACAGATACGCAGTATTTT. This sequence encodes CSASRGSPSTDTQYF.

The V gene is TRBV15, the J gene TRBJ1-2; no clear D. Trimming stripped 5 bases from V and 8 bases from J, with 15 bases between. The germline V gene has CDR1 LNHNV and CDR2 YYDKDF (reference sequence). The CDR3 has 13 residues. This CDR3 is CATSPRRREGYTF. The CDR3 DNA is TGTGCCACCAGCCCCCGGCGACGCGAAGGCTACACCTTC.

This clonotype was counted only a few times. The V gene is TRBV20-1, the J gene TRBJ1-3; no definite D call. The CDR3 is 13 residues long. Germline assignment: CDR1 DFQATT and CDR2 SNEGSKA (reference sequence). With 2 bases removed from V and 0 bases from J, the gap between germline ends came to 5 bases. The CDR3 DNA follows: TGCAGTGCTAGAACCAGCTCTGGAAACACCATATATTTT. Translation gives CSARTSSGNTIYF.

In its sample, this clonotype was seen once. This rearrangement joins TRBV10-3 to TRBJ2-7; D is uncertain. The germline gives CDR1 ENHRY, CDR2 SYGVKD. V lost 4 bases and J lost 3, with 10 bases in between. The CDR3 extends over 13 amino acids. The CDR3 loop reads CAISAGQNYEQYF. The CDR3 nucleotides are TGTGCCATCAGTGCTGGGCAGAACTACGAGCAGTACTTC.

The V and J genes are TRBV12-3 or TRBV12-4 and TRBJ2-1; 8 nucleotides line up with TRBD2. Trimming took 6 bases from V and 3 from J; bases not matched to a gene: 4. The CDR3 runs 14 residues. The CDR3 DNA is TGTGCCAGCAGAACTACTAGCGGCTACAATGAGCAGTTCTTC. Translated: CASRTTSGYNEQFF.

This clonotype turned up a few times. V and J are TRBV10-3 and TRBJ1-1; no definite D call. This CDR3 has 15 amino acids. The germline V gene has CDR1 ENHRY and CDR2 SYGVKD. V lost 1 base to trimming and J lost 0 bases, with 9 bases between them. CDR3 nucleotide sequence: TGTGCCATCAGTGAGTTGGACTCTATGAACACTGAAGCTTTCTTT. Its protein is CAISELDSMNTEAFF.

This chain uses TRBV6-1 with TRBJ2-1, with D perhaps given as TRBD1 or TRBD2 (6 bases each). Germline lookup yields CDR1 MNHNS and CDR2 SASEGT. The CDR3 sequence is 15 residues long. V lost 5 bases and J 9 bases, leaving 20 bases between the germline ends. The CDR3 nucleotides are TGTGCCAGCAGTAGGGGGGTCCCTTCGGGTGTTGAGCAGTTCTTC. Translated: CASSRGVPSGVEQFF.

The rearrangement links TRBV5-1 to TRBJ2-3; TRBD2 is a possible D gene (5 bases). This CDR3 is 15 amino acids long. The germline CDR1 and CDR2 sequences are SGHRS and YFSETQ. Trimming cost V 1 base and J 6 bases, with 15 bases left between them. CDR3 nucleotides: TGCGCCAGCAGCTTGTTCAGCCACTCGGGGGATACGCAGTATTTT. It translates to CASSLFSHSGDTQYF.

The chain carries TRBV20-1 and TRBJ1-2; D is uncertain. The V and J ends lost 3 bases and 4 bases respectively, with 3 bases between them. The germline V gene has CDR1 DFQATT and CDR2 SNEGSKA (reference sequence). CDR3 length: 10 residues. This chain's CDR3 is CSARFYGYTF. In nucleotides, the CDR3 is TGCAGTGCTAGGTTCTATGGCTACACCTTC.

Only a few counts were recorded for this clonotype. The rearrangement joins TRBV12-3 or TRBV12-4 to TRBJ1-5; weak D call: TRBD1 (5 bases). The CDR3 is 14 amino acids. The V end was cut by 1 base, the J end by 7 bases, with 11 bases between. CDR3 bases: TGTGCCAGCAGTTTAGACCAGGGAAGGCAGCCCCAGCATTTT. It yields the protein CASSLDQGRQPQHF.

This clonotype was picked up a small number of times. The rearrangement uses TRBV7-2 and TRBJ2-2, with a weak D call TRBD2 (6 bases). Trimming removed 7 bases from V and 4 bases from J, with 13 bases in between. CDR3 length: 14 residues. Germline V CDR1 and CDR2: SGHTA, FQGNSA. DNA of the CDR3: TGTGCCAGCACCGCGGGGCTCCTCACCGGGGAGCTGTTTTTT. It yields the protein CASTAGLLTGELFF.

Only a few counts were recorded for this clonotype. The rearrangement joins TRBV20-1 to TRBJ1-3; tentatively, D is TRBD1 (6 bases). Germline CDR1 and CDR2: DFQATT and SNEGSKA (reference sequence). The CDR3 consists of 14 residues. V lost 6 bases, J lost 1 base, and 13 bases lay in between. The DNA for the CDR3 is TGCAGTGCGAGACAGGTCGCGTCTGGAAACACCATATATTTT. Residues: CSARQVASGNTIYF.

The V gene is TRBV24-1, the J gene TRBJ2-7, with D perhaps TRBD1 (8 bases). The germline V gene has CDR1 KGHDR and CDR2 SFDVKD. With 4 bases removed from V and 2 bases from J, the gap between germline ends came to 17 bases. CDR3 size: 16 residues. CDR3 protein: CATSDRTGRGTYEQYF. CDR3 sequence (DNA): TGTGCCACCAGTGACAGGACAGGGCGGGGGACCTACGAGCAGTACTTC.

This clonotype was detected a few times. CDR3 sequence (DNA): TGTGCCAGCAGTGAAGCACGTAACTATGGCTACACCTTC. Translated: CASSEARNYGYTF. The chain is built from TRBV6-1 and TRBJ1-2, with D unresolved. Per the germline V gene, CDR1 is MNHNS and CDR2 is SASEGT. This CDR3 region has 13 residues. The V gene lost 0 bases and the J gene lost 1 base, with 3 bases spanning the gap.

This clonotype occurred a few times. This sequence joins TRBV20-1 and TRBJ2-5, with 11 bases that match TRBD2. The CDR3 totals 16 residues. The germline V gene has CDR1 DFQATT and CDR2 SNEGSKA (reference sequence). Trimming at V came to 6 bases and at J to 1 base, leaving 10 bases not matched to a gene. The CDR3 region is CSATPRLAGSQETQYF. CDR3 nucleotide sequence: TGCAGTGCAACCCCCCGACTAGCGGGGTCCCAAGAGACCCAGTACTTC.

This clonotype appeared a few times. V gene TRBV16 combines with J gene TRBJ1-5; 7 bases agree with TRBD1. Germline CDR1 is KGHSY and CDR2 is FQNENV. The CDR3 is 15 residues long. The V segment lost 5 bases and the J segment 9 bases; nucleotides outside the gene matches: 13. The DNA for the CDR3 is TGTGCCAGCAGCTTCCTACAGGGGTTGGGGGGGCCCCAGCATTTT. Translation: CASSFLQGLGGPQHF.

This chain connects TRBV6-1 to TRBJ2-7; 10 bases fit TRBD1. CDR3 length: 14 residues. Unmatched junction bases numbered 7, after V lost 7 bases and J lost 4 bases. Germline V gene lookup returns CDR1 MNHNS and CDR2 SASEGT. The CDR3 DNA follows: TGTGCCAGCAATCGGGACAGGGGATATTACGAGCAGTACGTC. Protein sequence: CASNRDRGYYEQYV.

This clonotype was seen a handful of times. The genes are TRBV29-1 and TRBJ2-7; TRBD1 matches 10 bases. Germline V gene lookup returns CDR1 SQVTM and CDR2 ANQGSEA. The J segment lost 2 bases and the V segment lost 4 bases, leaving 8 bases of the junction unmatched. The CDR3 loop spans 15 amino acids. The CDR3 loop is CSVAGDRGSPYEQYF. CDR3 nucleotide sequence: TGCAGCGTTGCGGGGGACAGGGGATCCCCCTACGAGCAGTACTTC.

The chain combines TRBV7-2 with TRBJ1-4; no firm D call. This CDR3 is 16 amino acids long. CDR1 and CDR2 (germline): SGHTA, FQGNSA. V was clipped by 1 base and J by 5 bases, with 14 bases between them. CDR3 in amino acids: CASSLDPNNPNEKLFF. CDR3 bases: TGTGCCAGCAGCTTAGACCCAAACAATCCCAATGAAAAACTGTTTTTT. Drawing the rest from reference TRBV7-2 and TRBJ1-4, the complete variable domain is GAGVSQSPSNKVTEKGKDVELRCDPISGHTALYWYRQSLGQGLEFLIYFQGNSAPDKSGLPSDRFSAERTGGSVSTLTIQRTQQEDSAVYLCASSLDPNNPNEKLFFGSGTQLSVL.

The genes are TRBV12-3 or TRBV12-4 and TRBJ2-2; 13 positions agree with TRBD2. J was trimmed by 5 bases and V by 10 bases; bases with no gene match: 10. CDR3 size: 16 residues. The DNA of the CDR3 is TGTGCCATCCTAAAAGGACTAGCGGGAGCTACCGGGGAGCTGTTTTTT. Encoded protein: CAILKGLAGATGELFF.

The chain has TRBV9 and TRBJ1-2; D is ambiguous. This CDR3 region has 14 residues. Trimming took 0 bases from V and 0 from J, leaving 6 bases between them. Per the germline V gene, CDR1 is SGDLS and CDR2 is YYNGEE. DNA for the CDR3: TGTGCCAGCAGCGTAGCTCAATCTAACTATGGCTACACCTTC. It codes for CASSVAQSNYGYTF.

The CDR3 DNA sequence: TGTGCCACCAGTGATCCTTCGACTAGCGGGAGGGCAGGAAATGAGCAGTTCTTC. Translation: CATSDPSTSGRAGNEQFF. The gene calls are TRBV24-1 and TRBJ2-1; TRBD2 agrees at 14 bases. The germline V gene encodes CDR1 KGHDR and CDR2 SFDVKD. The CDR3 length is 18 residues. V was pared by 3 bases and J by 7 bases, with 10 bases of the junction left unmatched.

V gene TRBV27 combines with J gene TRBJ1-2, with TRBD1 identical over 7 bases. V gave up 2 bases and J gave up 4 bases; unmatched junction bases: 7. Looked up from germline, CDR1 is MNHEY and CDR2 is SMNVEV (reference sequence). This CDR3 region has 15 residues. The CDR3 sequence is CASSLNTGEGYGYTF. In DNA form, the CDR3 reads TGTGCCAGCAGTTTAAACACAGGGGAGGGCTATGGCTACACCTTC.

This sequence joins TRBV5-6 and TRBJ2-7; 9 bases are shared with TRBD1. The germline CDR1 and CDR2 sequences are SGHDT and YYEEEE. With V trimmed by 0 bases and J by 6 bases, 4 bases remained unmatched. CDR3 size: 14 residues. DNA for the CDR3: TGTGCCAGCAGCTTGGAGGGGACAGGGACCGAGCAGTACTTC. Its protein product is CASSLEGTGTEQYF. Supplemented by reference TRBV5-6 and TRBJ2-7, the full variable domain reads DAGVTQSPTHLIKTRGQQVTLRCSPKSGHDTVSWYQQALGQGPQFIFQYYEEEERQRGNFPDRFSGHQFPNYSSELNVNALLLGDSALYLCASSLEGTGTEQYFGPGTRLTVT.

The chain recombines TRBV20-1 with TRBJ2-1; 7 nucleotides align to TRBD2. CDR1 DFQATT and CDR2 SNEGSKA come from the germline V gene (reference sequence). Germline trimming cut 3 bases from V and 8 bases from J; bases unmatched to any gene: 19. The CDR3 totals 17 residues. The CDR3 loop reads CSARSPPRDGRGDEQFF. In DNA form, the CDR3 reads TGCAGTGCTAGGTCGCCTCCACGGGACGGCCGGGGGGATGAGCAGTTCTTC.

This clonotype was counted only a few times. CDR3 sequence reads: CASSFSPGETQYF. The CDR3 DNA follows: TGCGCCAGCAGCTTCTCCCCGGGAGAGACCCAGTACTTC. The V call is TRBV5-1, the J call TRBJ2-5; D gene unclear. With 2 bases removed from V and 4 bases from J, the gap between germline ends came to 9 bases. The CDR3 is 13 residues long. CDR1 and CDR2 (germline): SGHRS, YFSETQ.